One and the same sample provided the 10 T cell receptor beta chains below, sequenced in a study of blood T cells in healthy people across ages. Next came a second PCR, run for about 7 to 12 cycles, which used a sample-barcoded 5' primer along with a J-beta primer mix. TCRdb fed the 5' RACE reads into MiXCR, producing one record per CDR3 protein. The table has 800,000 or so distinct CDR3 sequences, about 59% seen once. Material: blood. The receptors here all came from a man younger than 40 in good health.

As DNA, the CDR3 is TGTGCCAGCAGCTTCGGGTTCCCCAATCAGCCCCAGCATTTT. Amino acid sequence: CASSFGFPNQPQHF. The V and J genes are TRBV5-6 and TRBJ1-5; D is unresolved. With 2 bases removed from V and 3 bases from J, the gap between germline ends came to 9 bases. The germline V gene has CDR1 SGHDT and CDR2 YYEEEE. CDR3 size: 14 residues.

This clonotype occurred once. The CDR3 coding sequence is TGCGCCAGCAGCAGCTCAGAGGCCTCTGAAGCTTTCTTT. Amino acids: CASSSSEASEAFF. The chain is built from TRBV5-1 and TRBJ1-1; unclear D gene. The germline V gene has CDR1 SGHRS and CDR2 YFSETQ. This CDR3 spans 13 amino acids. Trimming stripped 4 bases from V and 6 bases from J, with 13 bases between.

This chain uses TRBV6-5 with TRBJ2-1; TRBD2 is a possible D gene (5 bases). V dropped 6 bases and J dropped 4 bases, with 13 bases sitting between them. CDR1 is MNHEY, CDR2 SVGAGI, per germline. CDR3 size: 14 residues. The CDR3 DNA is TGTGCCAGCAGGGGTACTAGATTATACAATGAGCAGTTCTTC. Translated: CASRGTRLYNEQFF.

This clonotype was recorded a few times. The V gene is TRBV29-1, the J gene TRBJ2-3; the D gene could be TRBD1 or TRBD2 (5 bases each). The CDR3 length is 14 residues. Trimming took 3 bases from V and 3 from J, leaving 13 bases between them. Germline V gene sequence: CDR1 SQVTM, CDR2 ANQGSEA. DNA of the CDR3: TGCAGCGTTGAGGCGGGTGGGGGTACAGATACGCAGTATTTT. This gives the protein CSVEAGGGTDTQYF.

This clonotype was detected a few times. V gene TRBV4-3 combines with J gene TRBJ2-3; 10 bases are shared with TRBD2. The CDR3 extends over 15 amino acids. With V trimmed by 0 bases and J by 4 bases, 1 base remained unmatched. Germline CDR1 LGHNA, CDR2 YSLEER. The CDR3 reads CASSQDSGGADTQYF. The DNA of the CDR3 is TGCGCCAGCAGCCAAGACAGCGGGGGGGCAGATACGCAGTATTTT.

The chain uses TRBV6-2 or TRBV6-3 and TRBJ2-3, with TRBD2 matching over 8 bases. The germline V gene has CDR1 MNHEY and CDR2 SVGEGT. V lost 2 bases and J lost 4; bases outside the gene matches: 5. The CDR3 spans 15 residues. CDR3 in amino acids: CASSYLSGGADTQYF. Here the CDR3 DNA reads TGTGCCAGCAGTTACCTCAGCGGGGGCGCAGATACGCAGTATTTT.

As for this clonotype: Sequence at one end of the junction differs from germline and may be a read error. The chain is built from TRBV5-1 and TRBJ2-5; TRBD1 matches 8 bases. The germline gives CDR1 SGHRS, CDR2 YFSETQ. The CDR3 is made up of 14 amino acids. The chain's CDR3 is CASSDGQGQETRYF. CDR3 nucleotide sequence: TGCGCCAGCAGCGACGGACAGGGCCAAGAGACCCGGTACTTC.

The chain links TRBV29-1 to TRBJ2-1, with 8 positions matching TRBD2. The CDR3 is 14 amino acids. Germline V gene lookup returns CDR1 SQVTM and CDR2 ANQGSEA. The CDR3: CTTSGRGVEVEQFF. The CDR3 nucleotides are TGCACCACAAGCGGGCGGGGGGTCGAGGTGGAGCAGTTCTTC.

CDR3 sequence: CASKQYNQPQHF. The CDR3 DNA is TGTGCCAGCAAACAGTACAATCAGCCCCAGCATTTT. This chain connects TRBV2 to TRBJ1-5, with D unresolved. This CDR3 comprises 12 residues. Germline CDR1 SNHLY, CDR2 FYNNEI. Trimming shortened V by 7 bases and J by 3 bases, and 7 bases separated the two germline ends. The complete variable domain, with remaining parts taken from reference TRBV2 and TRBJ1-5, reads EPEVTQTPSHQVTQMGQEVILRCVPISNHLYFYWYRQILGQKVEFLVSFYNNEISEKSEIFDDQFSVERPDGSNFTLKIRSTKLEDSAMYFCASKQYNQPQHFGDGTRLSIL.

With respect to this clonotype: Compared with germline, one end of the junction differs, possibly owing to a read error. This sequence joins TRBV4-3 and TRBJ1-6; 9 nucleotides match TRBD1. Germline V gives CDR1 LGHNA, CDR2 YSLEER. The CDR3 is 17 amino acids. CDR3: CAGSQGTGIPVGSPLHF. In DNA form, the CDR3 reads TGCGCCGGCAGCCAGGGGACAGGGATCCCGGTGGGTTCACCCCTCCACTTT.